This T cell receptor (beta chain) was found in a study of T-cell memory formation after mild COVID-19. V lost 0 bases and J lost 5; bases outside the gene matches: 6. This CDR3 comprises 15 residues. Germline loops: CDR1 SGHRS, CDR2 YFSETQ. TCRdb re-called the 5' RACE reads through MiXCR, storing one row per CDR3 protein. The sample lists just over 400,000 distinct CDR3 sequences, about 22% occurring once. This sequence originates from an adult woman who had mild COVID-19 (a few samples of this study predate the infection). Cell type and time point are not known. The sample was PBMCs or a T cell subset sorted from them (not recorded which). This sequence joins TRBV5-1 and TRBJ2-7, with 9 bases fitting TRBD1. The CDR3 sequence is CASSLVGQGIHEQYF. CDR3 DNA sequence: TGCGCCAGCAGCTTGGTGGGACAGGGTATCCACGAGCAGTACTTC.